This TCR beta chain was identified in a study of control samples from healthy donors and cancer patients. Generated by immunoSEQ multiplex PCR, the TCRdb table keeps only in-frame clones and is missing some. The data show roughly 170,000 clones, 93% seen once. CDR3 size: 14 residues. The germline gives CDR1 GTSNPN, CDR2 SVGIG (reference sequence). V gave up 4 bases and J gave up 4 bases, with 16 bases separating them. This chain uses TRBV30 with TRBJ1-1; D is ambiguous. The source is a woman in her sixties or seventies in good health. The sample comprised blood. The CDR3: CAWNNDPASTEAFF. Written as DNA, the CDR3 is TGTGCCTGGAATAACGACCCTGCAAGCACTGAAGCTTTCTTT. The full variable domain, completed using reference TRBV30 and TRBJ1-1, is SQTIHQWPATLVQPVGSPLSLECTVEGTSNPNLYWYRQAAGRGLQLLFYSVGIGQISSEVPQNLSASRPQDRQFILSSKKLLLSDSGFYLCAWNNDPASTEAFFGQGTRLTVV.